Presented here are 27 T cell receptor beta chains from one specimen sequenced in a study of shared clonotypes between healthy human individuals. Data came from immunoSEQ multiplex PCR; TCRdb stores just in-frame clones and leaves some out. Here the sample spans over a million clones, about 70% being singletons. Input material: memory CD4+ T cells sorted from blood. Subset noted: CD45RA-negative fraction. Receptors originate from a man in his late teens or twenties in good health.

The J gene is TRBJ2-2, the V gene TRBV19; no clear D gene. Germline V CDR1 and CDR2: LNHDA, SQIVND (reference sequence). The CDR3 has 16 amino acids. Trimming took off 3 bases at V and 1 base at J, with 12 bases between the two ends. This CDR3 reads CASSIRPLLNTGELFF. CDR3 coding DNA: TGTGCCAGTAGTATTCGGCCCCTCTTGAACACCGGGGAGCTGTTTTTT.

This sequence joins TRBV29-1 and TRBJ2-1, with D maybe TRBD1 (5 bases). Germline-derived CDR1 and CDR2 are SQVTM and ANQGSEA. Trimming shortened V by 4 bases and J by 3 bases, and 10 bases separated the two germline ends. The CDR3 totals 13 residues. For the CDR3, the DNA is TGCAGCGTTGCCATAGGGGTCTACAATGAGCAGTTCTTC. Encoded protein: CSVAIGVYNEQFF.

J is TRBJ1-4 and V is TRBV30; D not certain. Trimming took off 0 bases at V and 4 bases at J, with 12 bases between the two ends. CDR1 and CDR2 (germline): GTSNPN, SVGIG (reference sequence). This CDR3 has 15 residues. CDR3 amino acids: CAWSVQILYNEKLFF. DNA of the CDR3: TGTGCCTGGAGTGTGCAGATTCTCTATAATGAAAAACTGTTTTTT.

This clone was seen a handful of times. The chain is built from TRBV19 and TRBJ1-5, with 8 bases matching TRBD1. J lost 2 bases, V lost 7 bases, and 10 bases had no gene match. The CDR3 runs to 16 residues. Germline CDR1 LNHDA, CDR2 SQIVND (reference sequence). The DNA of the CDR3 is TGTGCCAGTAACCACGACAGGGGAAAAGGCAATCAGCCCCAGCATTTT. Its translation: CASNHDRGKGNQPQHF.

The rearrangement links TRBV30 to TRBJ1-6; 10 bases map to TRBD1. The CDR3 loop spans 15 amino acids. V dropped 7 bases and J dropped 10; count of bases not matched to a gene: 13. The germline V gene has CDR1 GTSNPN and CDR2 SVGIG (reference sequence). CDR3 coding DNA: TGTGCCTCTACCTCGGGACAGGGGTCCGGGTCACCCCTCCACTTT. As protein: CASTSGQGSGSPLHF.

This clone was observed a single time. The gene calls are TRBV6-1 and TRBJ1-3; no clear D. V lost 11 bases and J 0 bases, leaving 11 bases between the germline ends. Germline assignment: CDR1 MNHNS and CDR2 SASEGT. This CDR3 comprises 13 residues. The CDR3 region is CAFRGGSGNTIYF. Here the CDR3 DNA reads TGTGCCTTCCGGGGAGGCTCTGGAAACACCATATATTTT.

The V call is TRBV6-5, the J call TRBJ2-7, with no clear D. CDR1 MNHEY and CDR2 SVGAGI come from the germline V gene. Trimming stripped 4 bases from V and 4 bases from J, with 11 bases between. This CDR3 has 13 residues. CDR3 residues: CASSSALGYEQYF. The CDR3 nucleotides are TGTGCCAGCAGTTCTGCCCTAGGGTACGAGCAGTACTTC.

This chain's CDR3 is CASSLEAPTGELFF. CDR3 nucleotides: TGCGCCAGCAGCTTGGAAGCTCCCACCGGGGAGCTGTTTTTT. This chain joins TRBV5-1 and TRBJ2-2; no clear D gene. This CDR3 region has 14 residues. V was pared by 0 bases and J by 4 bases, with 7 bases between. Germline V lookup: CDR1 SGHRS, CDR2 YFSETQ.

The chain joins TRBV7-2 to TRBJ2-1; 10 nucleotides match TRBD1. The V gene end was trimmed by 7 bases and the J gene end by 4 bases; junction bases not matched to a gene: 4. CDR3 length: 14 residues. The V gene's germline CDR1 is SGHTA and CDR2 FQGNSA. Here the CDR3 reads CASKWDRGYNEQFF. The CDR3 DNA reads as TGTGCCAGCAAATGGGACAGGGGTTACAATGAGCAGTTCTTC.

The chain combines TRBV5-1 with TRBJ1-1, with a tentative D call TRBD1 (6 bases). CDR1 is SGHRS, CDR2 YFSETQ, per germline. V lost 4 bases to trimming and J lost 5 bases, with 21 bases between them. The CDR3 consists of 16 residues. The CDR3 protein is CASSTAGTREGTEAFF. The CDR3 nucleotides read TGCGCCAGCAGCACCGCCGGGACAAGGGAAGGGACTGAAGCTTTCTTT.

This clone was seen only once. CDR3 nucleotide sequence: TGTGCCAGCAGCTCGGACCCGAGGGGACAGAACGAGCAGTACTTC. This codes for CASSSDPRGQNEQYF. V and J are TRBV13 and TRBJ2-7; TRBD1 matches 7 bases. Trimming took 4 bases from V and 5 from J; bases not matched to a gene: 11. In germline, CDR1 is PRHDT, CDR2 FYEKMQ (reference sequence). This CDR3 has 15 amino acids.

This clone appeared once. The V gene is TRBV2, the J gene TRBJ1-5; D may be TRBD1 (6 bases). V was cut by 6 bases and J by 3 bases, with 12 bases left in between. Germline assignment: CDR1 SNHLY and CDR2 FYNNEI. This CDR3 region has 14 residues. The DNA of the CDR3 is TGTGCCAGCAGCCGCGGACAGCTCAATCAGCCCCAGCATTTT. This sequence encodes CASSRGQLNQPQHF.

The chain links TRBV7-6 to TRBJ2-5; 9 bases fit TRBD2. The germline CDR1 and CDR2 sequences are SGHVS and FNYEAQ. This CDR3 comprises 15 residues. Trimming cost V 5 bases and J 3 bases; bases outside gene matches: 7. The CDR3 region is CASSIGAGGKETQYF. The CDR3 region has the DNA TGTGCCAGCAGCATAGGGGCGGGAGGGAAAGAGACCCAGTACTTC.

The V gene is TRBV30, the J gene TRBJ1-5; D uncertain. The germline V gene encodes CDR1 GTSNPN and CDR2 SVGIG (reference sequence). This CDR3 is built from 12 residues. With 0 bases removed from V and 3 bases from J, the gap between germline ends came to 3 bases. CDR3 bases: TGTGCCTGGAGTGTAACCAATCAGCCCCAGCATTTT. This translates into CAWSVTNQPQHF.

The chain combines TRBV5-1 with TRBJ2-5, with a tentative D call TRBD2 (6 bases). CDR1 SGHRS and CDR2 YFSETQ come from the germline V gene. The CDR3 totals 18 residues. V gave up 3 bases and J gave up 5 bases, with 26 bases separating them. The CDR3 loop is CASSSGGPLPLPLETQYF. The CDR3 nucleotides are TGCGCCAGCAGCTCCGGGGGTCCCCTTCCACTTCCACTTGAGACCCAGTACTTC. Together with reference TRBV5-1 and TRBJ2-5, the CDR3 gives the full variable domain: KAGVTQTPRYLIKTRGQQVTLSCSPISGHRSVSWYQQTPGQGLQFLFEYFSETQRNKGNFPGRFSGRQFSNSRSEMNVSTLELGDSALYLCASSSGGPLPLPLETQYFGPGTRLLVL.

The rearrangement joins TRBV6-5 to TRBJ1-6; 7 bases match TRBD1. The CDR3 has 14 amino acids. Germline V lookup: CDR1 MNHEY, CDR2 SVGAGI. V shed 5 bases, J shed 6 bases, and the junction held 4 bases outside the gene matches. CDR3 loop: CASSRTGTNSPLHF. The DNA for the CDR3 is TGTGCCAGCAGTAGGACAGGCACTAATTCACCCCTCCACTTT.

Comment on this clone: Being one base from a much bigger clone, this may be a read error. Different DNA sequences within this sample yield the same CDR3. This chain links TRBV7-6 with TRBJ2-5; D is uncertain. This CDR3 spans 11 amino acids. Germline values: CDR1 SGHVS, CDR2 FNYEAQ. The V end lost 0 bases, the J end lost 5 bases, and 1 base lay between the germline ends. This CDR3 is CASSLAETQYF. The CDR3 DNA reads TGTGCCAGCAGCTTAGCCGAGACCCAGTACTTC. Drawing the rest from reference TRBV7-6 and TRBJ2-5, the complete variable domain is GAGVSQSPRYKVTKRGQDVALRCDPISGHVSLYWYRQALGQGPEFLTYFNYEAQQDKSGLPNDRFSAERPEGSISTLTIQRTEQRDSAMYRCASSLAETQYFGPGTRLLVL.

V usage is TRBV11-2 and J usage is TRBJ1-1; TRBD1 matches 9 bases. Germline-derived CDR1 and CDR2 are SGHAT and FQNNGV. The CDR3 runs 14 residues. Trimming took 4 bases from V and 4 from J; bases not matched to a gene: 4. The CDR3 DNA sequence: TGTGCCAGCAGCTACCGACAGGGGGGCACTGAAGCTTTCTTT. Translation gives CASSYRQGGTEAFF.

The genes are TRBV18 and TRBJ1-6; D not resolved. V lost 3 bases, J lost 6 bases, and 6 bases lay in between. CDR1 is KGHSH, CDR2 LQKENI, per germline. This CDR3 region has 13 residues. CDR3 nucleotides: TGTGCCAGCTCACCGAATACTAATTCACCCCTCCACTTT. Translation gives CASSPNTNSPLHF.

On this clone: In the same sample, other DNA sequences code for this CDR3. This chain links TRBV9 with TRBJ2-3; D is ambiguous. V was shortened by 0 bases and J by 3 bases, with 2 bases between the two germline ends. Germline V gene data show CDR1 as SGDLS and CDR2 as YYNGEE. The CDR3 is 12 residues long. CDR3 amino acids: CASSVATDTQYF. CDR3 bases: TGTGCCAGCAGCGTAGCGACAGATACGCAGTATTTT.

The gene calls are TRBV7-9 and TRBJ1-1; a possible D gene is TRBD1 (5 bases). Deletions cut 1 base from V and 8 bases from J, with 11 bases between. The CDR3 sequence is 13 residues long. In germline, CDR1 is SEHNR, CDR2 FQNEAQ (reference sequence). The CDR3 DNA follows: TGTGCCAGCAGCTTAGGGGGGAGCTCCGAAGCTTTCTTT. Translating it yields CASSLGGSSEAFF.

J is TRBJ2-3 and V is TRBV6-1, with D possibly called TRBD1 or TRBD2 (5 bases each). The germline V gene encodes CDR1 MNHNS and CDR2 SASEGT. Trimming took off 3 bases at V and 3 bases at J, with 13 bases between the two ends. The CDR3 has 15 residues. CDR3 DNA: TGTGCCAGCAGTGACGGGACCATGAGGACAGATACGCAGTATTTT. Amino acids: CASSDGTMRTDTQYF.

The chain carries TRBV9 and TRBJ2-7; D possibly matches TRBD1 or TRBD2 (5 bases each). V lost 2 bases, J lost 2 bases, and 17 bases lay in between. CDR3 length: 16 amino acids. CDR1 and CDR2 (germline): SGDLS, YYNGEE. Written as DNA, the CDR3 is TGTGCCAGCAGCGTCTCCACCGGGACGGGGACCTACGAGCAGTACTTC. Its protein is CASSVSTGTGTYEQYF. Looking up the rest from reference TRBV9 and TRBJ2-7 gives the full variable domain: DSGVTQTPKHLITATGQRVTLRCSPRSGDLSVYWYQQSLDQGLQFLIQYYNGEERAKGNILERFSAQQFPDLHSELNLSSLELGDSALYFCASSVSTGTGTYEQYFGPGTRLTVT.

The chain couples TRBV6-6 to TRBJ2-3; D call uncertain. Per the germline V gene, CDR1 is MNHNY and CDR2 is SVGAGI (reference sequence). There are 12 residues in the CDR3. Trimming took off 5 bases at V and 5 bases at J, with 8 bases between the two ends. CDR3 amino acids: CASSPAGDTQYF. DNA for the CDR3: TGTGCCAGCAGTCCGGCCGGAGATACGCAGTATTTT.

This clone was detected a few times. The chain recombines TRBV28 with TRBJ1-2; D is uncertain. CDR3 size: 13 residues. Germline CDR1 and CDR2: MDHEN and SYDVKM. The V gene lost 8 bases and the J gene lost 6 bases, with 16 bases spanning the gap. Here the CDR3 DNA reads TGTGCCAGCTTACTGGACGTTAGAAATGGCTACACCTTC. It translates to CASLLDVRNGYTF.

As for this clone: This specimen includes other DNA sequences encoding the same CDR3. The chain combines TRBV6-5 with TRBJ1-1; D is ambiguous. V was trimmed by 2 bases and J by 5 bases, leaving 3 bases between them. Looked up from germline, CDR1 is MNHEY and CDR2 is SVGAGI. This CDR3 has 11 residues. The DNA of the CDR3 is TGTGCCAGCAGTTACGGTACTGAAGCTTTCTTT. Its translation: CASSYGTEAFF.

This clone was seen a single time. This chain uses TRBV9 with TRBJ2-1; TRBD2 matches at 13 bases. Germline values: CDR1 SGDLS, CDR2 YYNGEE. This CDR3 has 19 amino acids. V shed 4 bases, J shed 5 bases, and the junction held 15 bases outside the gene matches. The CDR3, as DNA: TGTGCCAGCAGCCTCGGTCCAGAGACTAGCGGGAGGATGCACAATGAGCAGTTCTTC. This codes for CASSLGPETSGRMHNEQFF.